This T cell receptor beta chain derives from a study of OX40 agonist ivuxolimab in advanced cancers. For the study at large: The mean age was roughly 60 years, ranging from 23 to 79, with about 87% of participants male.

Broader study findings: CD8+ T cells (on average) carried more expanded clones than CD4+ T cells.

After removal of 8 bases from V and 5 bases from J, the junction contained 9 bases not matched to a gene. Germline lookup yields CDR1 SGHAT and CDR2 FQDESV (reference sequence). CDR3 size: 15 residues. The method was immunoSEQ multiplex PCR; TCRdb's version includes in-frame clones alone and lacks a portion of them. The sample has roughly 77,000 clones; around 92% are singletons. Comment on this clone: Its antigen is unidentified.

The TCR comes from an adult with an advanced solid tumor such as melanoma, head and neck, liver or kidney cancer. The gene calls are TRBV11-1 and TRBJ2-5, with 12 nucleotides matching TRBD2. The source was CD4+ or CD8+ T cells sorted from blood, collected in a trial of the OX40 agonist ivuxolimab. The CDR3 loop is CASGLAGMGGETQYF. The CDR3 DNA reads as TGTGCCAGCGGACTAGCGGGGATGGGAGGGGAGACCCAGTACTTC. Filled out from reference TRBV11-1 and TRBJ2-5, the complete variable domain reads EAEVAQSPRYKITEKSQAVAFWCDPISGHATLYWYRQILGQGPELLVQFQDESVVDDSQLPKDRFSAERLKGVDSTLKIQPAELGDSAMYLCASGLAGMGGETQYFGPGTRLLVL.